These 32 T cell receptor beta chains were sequenced from one sample in a study of cytomegalovirus exposure and HLA in healthy donors. PCR used 60 Vbeta primers and 13 Jbeta primers. TCRdb's table, derived via immunoSEQ multiplex PCR, lists solely in-frame clones and lacks some. The data hold 150,000 to 200,000 clones, with around 82% observed a single time. Sequenced: PBMCs. Receptors were obtained from a man in his forties in good health and CMV-seronegative.

The J gene is TRBJ1-4, the V gene TRBV29-1, with a weak D call TRBD1 (6 bases). The CDR3 is made up of 14 amino acids. V lost 0 bases to trimming and J lost 3 bases, with 8 bases between them. The germline V gene has CDR1 SQVTM and CDR2 ANQGSEA. In nucleotides, the CDR3 is TGCAGCGTTGAAGACGGGACACCTAATGAAAAACTGTTTTTT. This gives the protein CSVEDGTPNEKLFF.

The chain joins TRBV9 to TRBJ2-1; D not resolved. Germline V gene lookup returns CDR1 SGDLS and CDR2 YYNGEE. V dropped 0 bases and J dropped 1 base, with 17 bases sitting between them. The CDR3 is 18 residues long. DNA of the CDR3: TGTGCCAGCAGCGTAGTCCCGAGCCCGCGCTCTTCCTACAATGAGCAGTTCTTC. Translated, it gives CASSVVPSPRSSYNEQFF.

This chain links TRBV4-3 with TRBJ2-1, with TRBD2 matching 10 bases. Germline V CDR1 and CDR2: LGHNA, YSLEER. The CDR3 extends over 17 amino acids. The ends lost 0 bases at V and 10 bases at J; junction bases unmatched: 12. The CDR3 protein is CASSQDRASGGLGEQFF. In nucleotides, the CDR3 is TGCGCCAGCAGCCAAGATAGGGCTAGCGGGGGTCTCGGGGAGCAGTTCTTC.

The rearrangement joins TRBV29-1 to TRBJ2-3; 14 positions agree with TRBD2. V dropped 6 bases and J dropped 2; count of bases not matched to a gene: 13. The V gene's germline CDR1 is SQVTM and CDR2 ANQGSEA. This CDR3 has 18 amino acids. CDR3 amino acids: CSVRGTSGSGPPTDTQYF. In DNA, the CDR3 is TGCAGCGTCCGAGGGACTAGCGGGAGTGGTCCGCCCACAGATACGCAGTATTTT.

The chain combines TRBV6-6 with TRBJ1-1; TRBD1 agrees at 8 bases. Germline V lookup: CDR1 MNHNY, CDR2 SVGAGI (reference sequence). With V trimmed by 5 bases and J by 4 bases, 9 bases remained unmatched. The CDR3 has 15 residues. The CDR3 sequence is CASSALGQGFTEAFF. The CDR3 coding sequence is TGTGCCAGCAGTGCCCTCGGACAGGGATTCACTGAAGCTTTCTTT.

The chain is built from TRBV29-1 and TRBJ1-1, with D tentatively TRBD1 (5 bases). Germline assignment: CDR1 SQVTM and CDR2 ANQGSEA. The CDR3 has 13 residues. Trimming stripped 1 base from V and 4 bases from J, with 10 bases between. CDR3 protein: CSVEVGGFTEAFF. The CDR3, as DNA: TGCAGCGTTGAAGTTGGGGGGTTCACTGAAGCTTTCTTT.

The rearrangement links TRBV19 to TRBJ1-5, with 9 bases aligning to TRBD1. The CDR3 sequence is 13 residues long. V gave up 6 bases and J gave up 6 bases; unmatched junction bases: 3. The germline V gene has CDR1 LNHDA and CDR2 SQIVND (reference sequence). CDR3 nucleotides: TGTGCCAGTAGGGACAGGGGTACTCAGCCCCAGCATTTT. It yields the protein CASRDRGTQPQHF.

This clone was detected only a few times. The V gene is TRBV6-5, the J gene TRBJ2-7; 8 nucleotides agree with TRBD1. Losses at the gene ends were 1 base for V and 5 bases for J; bases not matched to a gene: 4. The CDR3 length is 14 residues. Germline CDR1 reads MNHEY; CDR2 reads SVGAGI. The CDR3 spells CASSYWQGADEQYF. In nucleotides, the CDR3 is TGTGCCAGCAGTTACTGGCAGGGGGCGGACGAGCAGTACTTC.

This rearrangement joins TRBV11-3 to TRBJ2-5, with TRBD2 as a possible D gene (6 bases). Germline loops: CDR1 SGHNT, CDR2 YENEEA. The CDR3 has 14 amino acids. V lost 0 bases and J lost 2, with 7 bases in between. The CDR3: CASSLERGQETQYF. The CDR3 nucleotides are TGTGCCAGCAGCTTAGAACGGGGGCAAGAGACCCAGTACTTC.

The CDR3 DNA sequence: TGCGCCAGCAGCCTCCGACTAGGAAACACCGGGGAGCTGTTTTTT. It yields the protein CASSLRLGNTGELFF. The rearrangement joins TRBV5-1 to TRBJ2-2; a possible D gene is TRBD2 (6 bases). The CDR3 covers 15 residues. Deletions cut 4 bases from V and 2 bases from J, with 12 bases between. The germline V gene encodes CDR1 SGHRS and CDR2 YFSETQ.

The chain has TRBV9 and TRBJ2-2; 11 nucleotides agree with TRBD1. The germline V gene encodes CDR1 SGDLS and CDR2 YYNGEE. This CDR3 is 16 amino acids long. With 2 bases clipped from V and 5 bases from J, the junction kept 5 bases outside the gene matches. Here the CDR3 reads CASSVSGTGGTGELFF. In DNA, the CDR3 is TGTGCCAGCAGCGTCAGCGGGACAGGGGGTACCGGGGAGCTGTTTTTT.

The V gene is TRBV7-9, the J gene TRBJ1-2; maybe TRBD1 (5 bases). The CDR3 covers 14 residues. Germline V gene sequence: CDR1 SEHNR, CDR2 FQNEAQ (reference sequence). V was shortened by 5 bases and J by 8 bases, with 18 bases between the two germline ends. The CDR3: CASSTGTPLGGYTF. CDR3 bases: TGTGCCAGCAGCACCGGGACTCCCTTGGGAGGCTACACCTTC.

The chain carries TRBV7-9 and TRBJ1-4; unclear D gene. The CDR3 consists of 13 residues. Germline values: CDR1 SEHNR, CDR2 FQNEAQ (reference sequence). Trimming removed 5 bases from V and 5 bases from J, with 9 bases in between. CDR3 sequence: CASSPRGNEKLFF. The CDR3 coding sequence is TGTGCCAGCAGCCCTCGGGGAAATGAAAAACTGTTTTTT.

This clone was seen a single time. The J gene is TRBJ2-4, the V gene TRBV30; 7 bases are a match to TRBD2. The CDR3 loop spans 13 amino acids. In germline, CDR1 is GTSNPN, CDR2 SVGIG (reference sequence). J gave up 5 bases and V 4 bases, and 5 bases lay outside the gene matches. The CDR3 reads CAWTALAENIQYF. The CDR3 nucleotides are TGTGCCTGGACTGCCCTAGCGGAAAACATTCAGTACTTC.

V usage is TRBV10-3 and J usage is TRBJ1-1; TRBD1 might be the D (5 bases). Trimming cost V 0 bases and J 3 bases, with 8 bases left between them. This CDR3 comprises 14 residues. Germline CDR1 and CDR2: ENHRY and SYGVKD. The CDR3 is CAISESTDHTEAFF. CDR3 nucleotides: TGTGCCATCAGTGAGTCGACAGATCACACTGAAGCTTTCTTT.

The gene calls are TRBV2 and TRBJ1-1; 9 bases are shared with TRBD1. The CDR3 runs 12 residues. V gave up 1 base and J gave up 13 bases; unmatched junction bases: 4. Germline loops: CDR1 SNHLY, CDR2 FYNNEI. CDR3 bases: TGTGCCAGCAGTGAAGGGACAGGGGACTTTTTCTTT. It codes for CASSEGTGDFFF.

This clone came up once. This chain links TRBV6-5 with TRBJ1-5; maybe TRBD1 (6 bases). Trimming cost V 4 bases and J 4 bases, with 8 bases left between them. Germline loops: CDR1 MNHEY, CDR2 SVGAGI. CDR3 length: 13 residues. In DNA, the CDR3 is TGTGCCAGCAGTTTGGACAGAAATCAGCCCCAGCATTTT. Translation gives CASSLDRNQPQHF.

The chain links TRBV18 to TRBJ1-1; D possibly corresponds to TRBD1 (6 bases). This CDR3 is 14 amino acids long. With 6 bases removed from V and 7 bases from J, the gap between germline ends came to 18 bases. CDR1 and CDR2 (germline): KGHSH, LQKENI. CDR3 DNA: TGTGCCAGCTCTACACAGGGAGGGGAAAATGAAGCTTTCTTT. Encoded protein: CASSTQGGENEAFF.

Turning to this clone: One end of the junction fails to match germline, which may point to a read error. The rearrangement joins TRBV27 to TRBJ2-1; 9 bases fit TRBD1. This CDR3 has 15 amino acids. Germline V CDR1 and CDR2: MNHEY, SMNVEV (reference sequence). CDR3 bases: TGTGCCAGCTCATGGGGGACAGGGTCCTCCAATGAGCAGTTCTTC. This gives the protein CASSWGTGSSNEQFF.

The chain carries TRBV5-4 and TRBJ1-6; 10 bases line up with TRBD1. The CDR3 has 14 residues. Germline V gene lookup returns CDR1 SGHNT and CDR2 YYREEE (reference sequence). The J segment lost 8 bases and the V segment lost 4 bases, leaving 3 bases of the junction unmatched. The CDR3 reads CASSPDRGDSPLHF. As DNA, the CDR3 is TGTGCCAGCAGCCCGGACAGGGGGGATTCACCCCTCCACTTT.

The rearrangement joins TRBV7-8 to TRBJ2-7; 15 bases are a match to TRBD2. V was clipped by 3 bases and J by 4 bases; unmatched bases: 1. This CDR3 region has 15 residues. Germline V lookup: CDR1 SGHVS, CDR2 FQNEAQ. Here the CDR3 reads CASSFGLAGGYEQYF. For the CDR3, the DNA is TGTGCCAGCAGCTTCGGACTAGCGGGAGGGTACGAGCAGTACTTC.

V gene TRBV18 combines with J gene TRBJ2-5; 10 nucleotides align to TRBD2. The V segment lost 8 bases and the J segment 0 bases; nucleotides outside the gene matches: 9. The germline gives CDR1 KGHSH, CDR2 LQKENI. This CDR3 has 16 residues. This CDR3 is CASTDRLAGDQETQYF. The CDR3 region has the DNA TGTGCCAGCACAGATAGGCTAGCGGGAGACCAAGAGACCCAGTACTTC.

The CDR3 loop reads CASSEQGQTVNYGYTF. CDR3 nucleotide sequence: TGTGCCAGCAGCGAACAAGGACAGACGGTTAACTATGGCTACACCTTC. The chain has TRBV2 and TRBJ1-2; weak D call: TRBD1 (6 bases). The CDR3 sequence is 16 residues long. CDR1 SNHLY and CDR2 FYNNEI come from the germline V gene. V lost 6 bases, J lost 1 base, and 18 bases lay in between. Full variable domain (rest looked up from reference TRBV2 and TRBJ1-2): EPEVTQTPSHQVTQMGQEVILRCVPISNHLYFYWYRQILGQKVEFLVSFYNNEISEKSEIFDDQFSVERPDGSNFTLKIRSTKLEDSAMYFCASSEQGQTVNYGYTFGSGTRLTVV.

The DNA for the CDR3 is TGCACCAGCAGTCGCACTAGCGGGAGGTTGGATGAGCAGTTCTTC. Amino acids: CTSSRTSGRLDEQFF. The rearrangement joins TRBV1 to TRBJ2-1; the DNA was not used to check the table's D call, TRBD2. TRBV1 is annotated as a pseudogene. The CDR3 covers 15 residues.

This chain connects TRBV2 to TRBJ1-1; D gene unclear. The CDR3 sequence is 13 residues long. The germline CDR1 and CDR2 sequences are SNHLY and FYNNEI. V gave up 8 bases and J gave up 0 bases, with 10 bases separating them. The CDR3 loop reads CASGRVMNTEAFF. CDR3 DNA sequence: TGTGCCAGCGGGCGGGTGATGAACACTGAAGCTTTCTTT.

The genes are TRBV6-5 and TRBJ1-5; TRBD1 agrees at 7 bases. The V segment lost 5 bases and the J segment 2 bases; nucleotides outside the gene matches: 6. The CDR3 is 15 residues long. CDR1 is MNHEY, CDR2 SVGAGI, per germline. The CDR3 bases are TGTGCCAGCAGTGCAGGGGGGTTGGGCAATCAGCCCCAGCATTTT. Residues: CASSAGGLGNQPQHF.

DNA of the CDR3: TGTGCCAGCAGTCTAGGAGGGCAAACTGAAGCTTTCTTT. It specifies CASSLGGQTEAFF. The V call is TRBV6-4, the J call TRBJ1-1; no definite D call. V was pared by 5 bases and J by 5 bases, with 12 bases between. CDR3 length: 13 residues. The germline V gene encodes CDR1 MRHNA and CDR2 SNTAGT.

The chain links TRBV6-1 to TRBJ1-3, with no clear D. CDR3 length: 12 residues. CDR1 MNHNS and CDR2 SASEGT come from the germline V gene. Trimming removed 11 bases from V and 0 bases from J, with 8 bases in between. As DNA, the CDR3 is TGTGCCGGCGGCTTCTCTGGAAACACCATATATTTT. Protein product: CAGGFSGNTIYF.

The rearrangement uses TRBV6-5 and TRBJ2-7; the match to TRBD2 covers 11 bases. This CDR3 has 14 amino acids. J lost 4 bases, V lost 8 bases, and 7 bases had no gene match. CDR1 is MNHEY and CDR2 is SVGAGI in the germline V gene. CDR3 nucleotides: TGTGCCAGCGGGTGGACTAGCGGGCCTTACGAGCAGTACTTC. This gives the protein CASGWTSGPYEQYF.

This clone was counted between two and nine times. This chain joins TRBV7-8 and TRBJ2-5, with 13 nucleotides matching TRBD2. The CDR3 spans 16 residues. Trimming took 2 bases from V and 6 from J; bases not matched to a gene: 6. The germline CDR1 and CDR2 sequences are SGHVS and FQNEAQ. The CDR3 nucleotides read TGTGCCAGCAGCTTAATCACTAGCGGGGGGGCGAAGACCCAGTACTTC. Translation gives CASSLITSGGAKTQYF.

The V call is TRBV7-9, the J call TRBJ2-7; maybe TRBD2 (5 bases). V lost 5 bases and J lost 0, with 11 bases in between. The CDR3 is 14 residues long. Germline V gene sequence: CDR1 SEHNR, CDR2 FQNEAQ (reference sequence). CDR3 nucleotide sequence: TGTGCCAGCAGCGCCATAGCGTCCTCCTACGAGCAGTACTTC. Its protein product is CASSAIASSYEQYF.

This clone was seen just once. The rearrangement links TRBV2 to TRBJ2-1; possibly TRBD2 for D (6 bases). Trimming removed 3 bases from V and 7 bases from J, with 16 bases in between. CDR1 and CDR2 from the germline V gene are SNHLY and FYNNEI. The CDR3 runs to 15 residues. The CDR3 here is CASSEGRDGGNEQFF. CDR3 in DNA: TGTGCCAGCAGTGAGGGGCGGGACGGGGGAAATGAGCAGTTCTTC. Based on the CDR3 plus reference TRBV2 and TRBJ2-1, the full variable domain is EPEVTQTPSHQVTQMGQEVILRCVPISNHLYFYWYRQILGQKVEFLVSFYNNEISEKSEIFDDQFSVERPDGSNFTLKIRSTKLEDSAMYFCASSEGRDGGNEQFFGPGTRLTVL.